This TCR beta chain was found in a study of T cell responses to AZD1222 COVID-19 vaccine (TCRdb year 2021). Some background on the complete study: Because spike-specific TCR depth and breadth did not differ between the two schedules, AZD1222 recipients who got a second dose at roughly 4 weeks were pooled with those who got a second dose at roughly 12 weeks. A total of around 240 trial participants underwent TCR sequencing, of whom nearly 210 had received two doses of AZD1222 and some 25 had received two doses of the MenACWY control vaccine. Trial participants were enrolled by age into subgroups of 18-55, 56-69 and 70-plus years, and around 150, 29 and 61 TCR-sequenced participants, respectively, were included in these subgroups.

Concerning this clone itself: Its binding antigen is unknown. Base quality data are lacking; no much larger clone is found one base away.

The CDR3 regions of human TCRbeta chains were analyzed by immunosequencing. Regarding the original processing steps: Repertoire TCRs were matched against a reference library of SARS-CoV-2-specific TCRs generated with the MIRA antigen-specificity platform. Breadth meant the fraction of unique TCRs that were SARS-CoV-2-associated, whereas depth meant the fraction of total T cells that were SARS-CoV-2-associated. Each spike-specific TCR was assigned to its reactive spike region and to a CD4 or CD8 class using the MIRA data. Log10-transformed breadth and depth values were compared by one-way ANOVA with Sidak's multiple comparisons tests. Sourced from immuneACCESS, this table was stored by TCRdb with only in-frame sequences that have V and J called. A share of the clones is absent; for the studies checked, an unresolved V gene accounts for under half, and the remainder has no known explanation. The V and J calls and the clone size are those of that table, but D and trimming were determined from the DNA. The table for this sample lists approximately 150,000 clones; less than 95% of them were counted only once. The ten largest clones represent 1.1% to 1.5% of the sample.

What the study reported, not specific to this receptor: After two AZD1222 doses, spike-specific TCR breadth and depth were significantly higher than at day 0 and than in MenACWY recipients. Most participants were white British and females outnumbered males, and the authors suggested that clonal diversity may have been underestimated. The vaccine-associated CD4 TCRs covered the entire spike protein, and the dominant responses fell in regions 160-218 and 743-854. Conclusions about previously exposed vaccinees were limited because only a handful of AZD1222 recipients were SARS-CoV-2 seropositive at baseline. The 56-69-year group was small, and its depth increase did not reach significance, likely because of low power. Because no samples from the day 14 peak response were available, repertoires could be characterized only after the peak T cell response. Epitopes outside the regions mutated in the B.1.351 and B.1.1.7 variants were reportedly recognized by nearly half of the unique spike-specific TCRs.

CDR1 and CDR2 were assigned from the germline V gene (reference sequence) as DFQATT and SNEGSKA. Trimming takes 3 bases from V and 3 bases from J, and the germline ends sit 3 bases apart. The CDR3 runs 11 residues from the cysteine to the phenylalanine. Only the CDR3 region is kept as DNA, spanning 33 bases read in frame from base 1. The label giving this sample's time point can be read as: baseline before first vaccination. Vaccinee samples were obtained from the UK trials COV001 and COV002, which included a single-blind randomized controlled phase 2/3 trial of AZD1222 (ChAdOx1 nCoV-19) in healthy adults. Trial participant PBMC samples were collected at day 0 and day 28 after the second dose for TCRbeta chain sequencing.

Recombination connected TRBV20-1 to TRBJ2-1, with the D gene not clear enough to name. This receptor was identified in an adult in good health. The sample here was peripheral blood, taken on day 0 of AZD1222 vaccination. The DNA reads TGCAGTGCTAGTCACTACAATGAGCAGTTCTTC. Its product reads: CSASHYNEQFF.